This TCR beta chain comes out of a study of metastatic and nonmetastatic thyroid tumors. All patients reached thyroid surgery having received no treatment beforehand. In the authors' methods: The study's classifier, a distant-metastasis tool for papillary thyroid cancer, was built using CDR3 differences across clinicopathological groups. Using MiXCR, TCRdb re-called clones from the PCR reads. The V and J calls were determined by TCRdb, not by the authors. The data show fewer than 20,000 clones, about 15% seen once. Trimming shortened V by 1 base and J by 1 base, and 10 bases separated the two germline ends. CDR1 and CDR2 (germline): MDHEN, SYDVKM. The CDR3 loop spans 15 amino acids. This clone has more than one count but fewer than ten.

The sequence derives from a female donor with papillary thyroid cancer or a benign thyroid nodule (not recorded which). Some clones in this sample may be carry-over from other donors' samples. The source material was blood. The chain links TRBV28 to TRBJ1-1, with D possibly being TRBD1 (5 bases). In nucleotides, the CDR3 is TGTGCCAGCAGTTTATCGGGCAGGGCGAACACTGAAGCTTTCTTT. It yields the protein CASSLSGRANTEAFF.